Listed here are 10 T cell receptor beta chains from one sample, sequenced in a study of spatial heterogeneity in lung cancer. From the 5' RACE reads, TCRdb called clonotypes with MiXCR, one entry per CDR3 protein. In the table there are thousands of distinct CDR3 sequences, roughly 6% of which are singletons. No antigens are known for them. Points from the study as a whole: One measure, the expanded intratumoral alpha and beta TCR count, tracked tumor mutation counts.

Time point denoted: sample taken at primary tumor resection. Specimen: lung tumor tissue, collected at surgery. The receptor source for this set is a male donor with early-stage non-small cell lung cancer.

The chain links TRBV4-1 to TRBJ2-4; 8 positions agree with TRBD1. This CDR3 is 15 amino acids long. From germline, CDR1 is MGHRA and CDR2 YSYEKL. Trimming removed 3 bases from V and 6 bases from J; junction bases left unmatched: 7. The CDR3 loop is CASSHPGTGLNIQYF. In DNA, the CDR3 is TGCGCCAGCAGCCACCCCGGGACAGGCTTAAACATTCAGTACTTC.

This clonotype is medium-sized in the sample. The chain employs TRBV23-1 and TRBJ1-5; D not certain. TRBV23-1 is designated an ORF whose function remains uncertain. The CDR3 spans 8 residues. The CDR3 loop reads CVRKPQHF. CDR3 DNA: TGCGTGCGAAAACCCCAGCATTTT.

This clonotype was counted a few times. This sequence joins TRBV12-3 or TRBV12-4 and TRBJ2-3; D gene ambiguous. The ends were cut back, 2 bases at V and 1 base at J, with 10 bases in the middle. The CDR3 sequence is 15 residues long. The CDR3 DNA reads as TGTGCCAGCAGTTTATCCGGTTGGGGCACAGATACGCAGTATTTT. This gives the protein CASSLSGWGTDTQYF.

The chain links TRBV27 to TRBJ2-7; D is ambiguous. CDR1 MNHEY and CDR2 SMNVEV come from the germline V gene (reference sequence). This CDR3 spans 13 amino acids. The V and J ends lost 4 bases and 1 base respectively, with 8 bases between them. The CDR3 nucleotides read TGTGCCAGCAGTTCCCCCTTTTCCTACGAGCAGTACTTC. It specifies CASSSPFSYEQYF.

The chain recombines TRBV7-2 with TRBJ2-5, with TRBD1 identical over 8 bases. CDR1 is SGHTA, CDR2 FQGNSA, per germline. The CDR3 extends over 14 amino acids. Trimming took 10 bases from V and 4 from J; bases not matched to a gene: 11. The CDR3 bases are TGTGCCACCATCGGGGCGGGGACAGGAGAGACCCAGTACTTC. Its translation: CATIGAGTGETQYF.

This clonotype was counted ten times or more. This rearrangement joins TRBV6-2 or TRBV6-3 to TRBJ2-3; the match to TRBD2 covers 14 bases. Unmatched junction bases numbered 7, after V lost 6 bases and J lost 5 bases. This CDR3 is 16 amino acids long. In germline, CDR1 is MNHEY, CDR2 SVGEGT. The CDR3 loop is CASRLGTSGGIDTQYF. CDR3 sequence (DNA): TGTGCCAGCAGACTCGGGACTAGCGGGGGAATAGATACGCAGTATTTT.

V and J are TRBV6-2 or TRBV6-3 and TRBJ2-7; D unresolved. CDR3 length: 14 amino acids. Germline V CDR1 and CDR2: MNHEY, SVGEGT. Trimming pared 4 bases from V and 3 bases from J, leaving 13 bases between. CDR3 in amino acids: CASSSPGAGYEQYF. The DNA for the CDR3 is TGTGCCAGCAGTTCACCCGGAGCTGGCTACGAGCAGTACTTC.

This clonotype is labeled medium-sized. The rearrangement joins TRBV20-1 to TRBJ1-6; the D is unclear. Trimming removed 6 bases at V and 7 bases at J, with 19 bases between. The CDR3 length is 15 residues. Germline V gene sequence: CDR1 DFQATT, CDR2 SNEGSKA (reference sequence). DNA of the CDR3: TGCAGTGCAGTCCAGCCATCCCGAGAAAATTCACCCCTCCACTTT. Its translation is CSAVQPSRENSPLHF.

Within the sample, this clonotype is medium-sized. The chain combines TRBV5-1 with TRBJ1-1, with a tentative D call TRBD1 (5 bases). V was clipped by 4 bases and J by 1 base, with 8 bases between them. This CDR3 has 13 amino acids. Germline V gene sequence: CDR1 SGHRS, CDR2 YFSETQ. Written as DNA, the CDR3 is TGCGCCAGCAGCGCCCAGGGGAACACTGAAGCTTTCTTT. The encoded protein is CASSAQGNTEAFF.

This clonotype was recorded at least ten times. The CDR3 loop is CAWSVRRGRQETQYF. The CDR3 DNA is TGTGCCTGGAGTGTACGGCGGGGACGACAAGAGACCCAGTACTTC. The rearrangement links TRBV30 to TRBJ2-5; a weak D match, TRBD2 (6 bases). The V end lost 0 bases, the J end lost 2 bases, and 13 bases lay between the germline ends. The CDR3 consists of 15 residues. CDR1 is GTSNPN and CDR2 is SVGIG in the germline V gene (reference sequence).